The following is a T cell receptor beta chain sequence with its context. Trimming cost V 6 bases and J 0 bases; bases outside gene matches: 5. This CDR3 spans 15 amino acids. CDR1 and CDR2 from the germline V gene are SGHKS and YYEKEE (reference sequence). This record belongs to a study of blood T cell repertoires in COVID-19. Study context: Sites in the United States, Italy and Spain provided acute and convalescent COVID-19 samples. From T cells, B-cell-depleted T cells, or PBMCs came the material, which was cDNA or gDNA.

Per the original methods: From reference gene primer amplification, estimates of nucleated cell counts were derived. TCRdb's copy holds only in-frame clones and misses some; the assay was immunoSEQ multiplex PCR. V and J calls and clone size are copied from that table; D and trimming were computed from the DNA. In the table there are over 100,000 clones, about nine tenths of which are singletons. Sequencing was carried out using peripheral blood. The source is a human donor in a cohort sampled during active COVID-19. The chain carries TRBV5-5 and TRBJ1-3; 8 bases are a match to TRBD1. The CDR3 sequence is CASTWDRSSGNTIYF. The DNA of the CDR3 is TGTGCCAGCACCTGGGACAGGAGCTCTGGAAACACCATATATTTT.